Below are 7 T cell receptor beta chains sequenced from a single sample in a study of OX40 agonist ivuxolimab in advanced cancers. Generated by immunoSEQ multiplex PCR, the TCRdb table keeps only in-frame clones and is missing some. In the table there are some 57,000 clones, about 89% of which are singletons. The sample was CD4+ or CD8+ T cells sorted from blood, taken in a trial of the OX40 agonist ivuxolimab. The receptors shown here come from an adult with an advanced solid tumor such as melanoma, head and neck, liver or kidney cancer.

The chain recombines TRBV28 with TRBJ2-4; the match to TRBD1 covers 7 bases. The CDR3 sequence is 13 residues long. Per the germline V gene, CDR1 is MDHEN and CDR2 is SYDVKM. V lost 2 bases, J lost 8 bases, and 3 bases stayed unmatched. The CDR3 region has the DNA TGTGCCAGCAGTTTAAGTCAGGGGGACATTCAGTACTTC. It translates to CASSLSQGDIQYF.

This chain uses TRBV5-5 with TRBJ2-7, with 9 bases that match TRBD1. CDR1 and CDR2 from the germline V gene are SGHKS and YYEKEE (reference sequence). The CDR3 is 17 residues long. V gave up 0 bases and J gave up 0 bases; unmatched junction bases: 7. CDR3 protein: CASSLVDRGIGSYEQYF. The DNA for the CDR3 is TGTGCCAGCAGCTTGGTGGACAGGGGAATTGGCTCCTACGAGCAGTACTTC.

The chain carries TRBV27 and TRBJ2-7; 8 nucleotides line up with TRBD1. Germline V gene data show CDR1 as MNHEY and CDR2 as SMNVEV (reference sequence). The ends lost 3 bases at V and 5 bases at J; junction bases unmatched: 9. The CDR3 is 15 amino acids. CDR3 residues: CASSFSDREKNEQYF. In DNA form, the CDR3 reads TGTGCCAGCAGTTTCTCGGACAGGGAAAAGAACGAGCAGTACTTC.

The chain couples TRBV7-3 to TRBJ2-1, with D possibly matching TRBD1 (6 bases). CDR1 is SGHTA and CDR2 is FQGTGA in the germline V gene. V was pared by 8 bases and J by 9 bases, with 20 bases between. The CDR3 length is 14 residues. As DNA, the CDR3 is TGTGCCAGCGGTCCTGGTTGGGGGCTCGGTGAGCAGTTCTTC. It codes for CASGPGWGLGEQFF. Full variable domain (missing parts from reference TRBV7-3 and TRBJ2-1): GAGVSQTPSNKVTEKGKYVELRCDPISGHTALYWYRQSLGQGPEFLIYFQGTGAADDSGLPNDRFFAVRPEGSVSTLKIQRTERGDSAVYLCASGPGWGLGEQFFGPGTRLTVL.

The rearrangement joins TRBV6-1 to TRBJ2-7, with D perhaps matching TRBD1 or TRBD2 (5 bases each). With 4 bases removed from V and 5 bases from J, the gap between germline ends came to 15 bases. Germline lookup yields CDR1 MNHNS and CDR2 SASEGT. This CDR3 is built from 14 residues. The CDR3: CASSALWGTDEQYF. CDR3 sequence (DNA): TGTGCCAGCAGTGCCCTTTGGGGGACCGACGAGCAGTACTTC.

The V and J genes are TRBV19 and TRBJ1-4; maybe TRBD1 (6 bases). The V end lost 5 bases, the J end lost 0 bases, and 16 bases lay between the germline ends. The CDR3 runs 17 residues. Germline V gene sequence: CDR1 LNHDA, CDR2 SQIVND (reference sequence). In nucleotides, the CDR3 is TGTGCCAGTAGTGTGGGGGCGTTTATTGCAACTAATGAAAAACTGTTTTTT. Translated: CASSVGAFIATNEKLFF.

This sequence joins TRBV5-6 and TRBJ1-1, with 7 bases aligning to TRBD1. The CDR3 covers 15 residues. Germline-derived CDR1 and CDR2 are SGHDT and YYEEEE. Trimming took 2 bases from V and 6 from J; bases not matched to a gene: 10. CDR3 sequence reads: CASSFTDREQSEAFF. The CDR3 DNA reads as TGTGCCAGCAGCTTCACCGACAGGGAACAATCTGAAGCTTTCTTT.